The 31 T cell receptor beta chains below come from one sample, sequenced in a study of T cell changes during pregnancy in multiple sclerosis. Data came from immunoSEQ multiplex PCR; TCRdb stores just in-frame clones and leaves some out. The sample lists about 40,000 clones, about 91% occurring once. The specimen was CD4+ T cells from peripheral blood mononuclear cells, collected in the first trimester of pregnancy. Source of these receptors: a female donor with multiple sclerosis, enrolled in a pregnancy study.

This clone came up once. V and J are TRBV2 and TRBJ2-3; TRBD2 matches 16 bases. Unmatched junction bases numbered 12, after V lost 6 bases and J lost 3 bases. Germline CDR1 and CDR2: SNHLY and FYNNEI. CDR3 length equals 19 residues. CDR3 residues: CASSPGLAGGPGSTDTQYF. In DNA, the CDR3 is TGTGCCAGCAGCCCGGGACTAGCGGGAGGGCCAGGGTCAACAGATACGCAGTATTTT.

The rearrangement uses TRBV5-1 and TRBJ2-7; the match to TRBD2 covers 9 bases. Germline trimming cut 4 bases from V and 7 bases from J; bases unmatched to any gene: 12. Germline CDR1 and CDR2: SGHRS and YFSETQ. This CDR3 is built from 15 residues. The DNA for the CDR3 is TGCGCCAGCAGCAACGTAGCGGGAGTGGGTTTGGAGCAGTACTTC. The encoded protein is CASSNVAGVGLEQYF.

CDR3: CASSQLGASGFLKETQYF. The CDR3 DNA follows: TGCGCCAGCAGCCAATTGGGGGCTAGCGGGTTCCTGAAAGAGACCCAGTACTTC. This sequence joins TRBV5-1 and TRBJ2-5; 8 bases line up with TRBD2. From germline, CDR1 is SGHRS and CDR2 YFSETQ. This CDR3 comprises 18 residues. V dropped 4 bases and J dropped 3; count of bases not matched to a gene: 17. The variable domain in full, completed from reference TRBV5-1 and TRBJ2-5, reads KAGVTQTPRYLIKTRGQQVTLSCSPISGHRSVSWYQQTPGQGLQFLFEYFSETQRNKGNFPGRFSGRQFSNSRSEMNVSTLELGDSALYLCASSQLGASGFLKETQYFGPGTRLLVL.

The rearrangement joins TRBV5-4 to TRBJ1-2; 7 nucleotides match TRBD1. Germline-derived CDR1 and CDR2 are SGHNT and YYREEE (reference sequence). Germline trimming cut 0 bases from V and 8 bases from J; bases unmatched to any gene: 7. The CDR3 length is 14 residues. The CDR3 spells CASSLGGDRIGYTF. For the CDR3, the DNA is TGTGCCAGCAGCTTGGGAGGGGACAGAATAGGCTACACCTTC.

The genes are TRBV5-4 and TRBJ2-3; 11 nucleotides agree with TRBD2. Germline CDR1 reads SGHNT; CDR2 reads YYREEE (reference sequence). This CDR3 has 15 amino acids. V was pared by 0 bases and J by 5 bases, with 2 bases of the junction left unmatched. CDR3 region: CASSLGLAGRDTQYF. The CDR3 DNA reads as TGTGCCAGCAGCTTGGGACTAGCGGGAAGAGATACGCAGTATTTT.

The table lists this clone with a few counts. The chain couples TRBV27 to TRBJ2-1, with 9 bases fitting TRBD1. After removal of 4 bases from V and 15 bases from J, the junction contained 7 bases not matched to a gene. The CDR3 consists of 12 residues. CDR1 is MNHEY and CDR2 is SMNVEV in the germline V gene (reference sequence). DNA for the CDR3: TGTGCCAGCAGTTCCCATAACAGGGGGCCGTTCTTC. As protein: CASSSHNRGPFF.

The V call is TRBV14, the J call TRBJ2-1, with 8 bases fitting TRBD1. This CDR3 has 16 residues. Germline V gene data show CDR1 as SGHDN and CDR2 as FVKESK. With 1 base clipped from V and 6 bases from J, the junction kept 8 bases outside the gene matches. The CDR3: CASSQVSGQGSNEQFF. The DNA for the CDR3 is TGTGCCAGCAGCCAAGTTTCCGGACAGGGATCCAATGAGCAGTTCTTC.

The gene calls are TRBV5-1 and TRBJ2-1; 7 positions agree with TRBD1. CDR1 is SGHRS and CDR2 is YFSETQ in the germline V gene. The CDR3 runs to 16 residues. The V segment lost 0 bases and the J segment 6 bases; nucleotides outside the gene matches: 9. The CDR3, as DNA: TGCGCCAGCAGCTTGGTACAGGGGAAAGGAGGCAATGAGCAGTTCTTC. It is translated as CASSLVQGKGGNEQFF.

J is TRBJ1-1 and V is TRBV21-1; TRBD1, the D gene given by the table, was not confirmed from the DNA. TRBV21-1 represents a pseudogene. The CDR3 spans 14 residues. The CDR3 nucleotides are TGTGCCAGCAACTCGGACAGGGTAGGCACTGAAGCTTTCTTT. It codes for CASNSDRVGTEAFF.

This CDR3 is CASSEAPGFYEQYF. The CDR3 coding sequence is TGTGCCAGCAGTGAGGCCCCAGGGTTTTACGAGCAGTACTTC. The chain uses TRBV6-1 and TRBJ2-7; tentatively, D is TRBD1 (5 bases). Germline values: CDR1 MNHNS, CDR2 SASEGT. The CDR3 is made up of 14 amino acids. The V and J ends lost 3 bases and 4 bases respectively, with 13 bases between them.

This clone was detected once. The chain couples TRBV19 to TRBJ1-1, with 11 nucleotides matching TRBD1. The CDR3 sequence is 15 residues long. With 4 bases clipped from V and 6 bases from J, the junction kept 7 bases outside the gene matches. The germline gives CDR1 LNHDA, CDR2 SQIVND (reference sequence). The CDR3, as DNA: TGTGCCAGTAGTAGGGAGGGGGACAGGGGGTCTGAAGCTTTCTTT. It codes for CASSREGDRGSEAFF.

V usage is TRBV5-5 and J usage is TRBJ1-3, with 8 bases lining up with TRBD1. J gave up 2 bases and V 5 bases, and 9 bases lay outside the gene matches. Germline V gene data show CDR1 as SGHKS and CDR2 as YYEKEE (reference sequence). The CDR3 covers 16 residues. The CDR3 DNA sequence: TGTGCCAGCAGTCCCTTACAGGGGGAGACTGGAAACACCATATATTTT. Translated: CASSPLQGETGNTIYF. Variable domain in full (rest from reference TRBV5-5 and TRBJ1-3): DAGVTQSPTHLIKTRGQQVTLRCSPISGHKSVSWYQQVLGQGPQFIFQYYEKEERGRGNFPDRFSARQFPNYSSELNVNALLLGDSALYLCASSPLQGETGNTIYFGEGSWLTVV.

The chain has TRBV6-6 and TRBJ2-2, with 7 bases that match TRBD1. The CDR3 has 15 residues. Germline V CDR1 and CDR2: MNHNY, SVGAGI (reference sequence). J was trimmed by 4 bases and V by 7 bases; bases with no gene match: 9. The CDR3 bases are TGTGCCAGCAAACCCGGGACAGCCCGCACCGGGGAGCTGTTTTTT. Translating it yields CASKPGTARTGELFF.

This clone has only a few counts. The chain recombines TRBV7-8 with TRBJ2-1; 13 positions agree with TRBD2. Germline V gene lookup returns CDR1 SGHVS and CDR2 FQNEAQ. The CDR3 is 20 amino acids. V was clipped by 5 bases and J by 6 bases; unmatched bases: 19. CDR3 sequence (DNA): TGTGCCAGCAGCCCCGTTTTCGGACTAGCGGGAGCCCCGGAGTCCAATGAGCAGTTCTTC. Amino acids: CASSPVFGLAGAPESNEQFF.

This sequence joins TRBV9 and TRBJ2-1; D is possibly TRBD2 (6 bases). The CDR3 extends over 16 amino acids. V was clipped by 2 bases and J by 0 bases, with 12 bases between them. Germline V lookup: CDR1 SGDLS, CDR2 YYNGEE. The CDR3 protein is CASSVSGDPSYNEQFF. CDR3 nucleotide sequence: TGTGCCAGCAGCGTTTCGGGAGACCCCTCCTACAATGAGCAGTTCTTC.

The rearrangement joins TRBV1 to TRBJ2-5; the D segment call TRBD2 is taken from the table without a DNA check. TRBV1 corresponds to a pseudogene. The CDR3 runs to 16 residues. The DNA for the CDR3 is TGCACCAGCAGCCAAGTTTTTCATCTAGCGGGAGAGACCCAGTACTTC. Residues: CTSSQVFHLAGETQYF.

This clone has just one count. The rearrangement joins TRBV11-2 to TRBJ2-2; 9 nucleotides match TRBD1. The V segment lost 4 bases and the J segment 7 bases; nucleotides outside the gene matches: 7. Germline loops: CDR1 SGHAT, CDR2 FQNNGV. The CDR3 has 15 residues. CDR3 amino acids: CASSSVGTGIGELFF. CDR3 nucleotides: TGTGCCAGCAGCTCAGTGGGGACAGGGATCGGGGAGCTGTTTTTT.

The rearrangement links TRBV5-4 to TRBJ2-1; 11 bases match TRBD2. CDR1 is SGHNT and CDR2 is YYREEE in the germline V gene (reference sequence). This CDR3 has 16 residues. The junction had 14 bases not matched to a gene; V was cut back by 6 bases and J by 9 bases. Here the CDR3 reads CASTKRTSGLVGEQFF. The CDR3 DNA is TGTGCCAGCACCAAACGGACTAGCGGGTTAGTCGGTGAGCAGTTCTTC.

This chain uses TRBV6-6 with TRBJ2-5, with a tentative D call TRBD2 (5 bases). Trimming took 8 bases from V and 9 from J, leaving 16 bases between them. This CDR3 has 12 amino acids. CDR1 and CDR2 from the germline V gene are MNHNY and SVGAGI (reference sequence). CDR3 sequence: CASGPSLEAQYF. Written as DNA, the CDR3 is TGTGCCAGCGGACCCTCTTTGGAGGCCCAGTACTTC.

This clone was picked up a small number of times. This chain uses TRBV2 with TRBJ2-3; D perhaps matches TRBD1 (6 bases). This CDR3 has 14 residues. The ends were cut back, 4 bases at V and 1 base at J, with 9 bases in the middle. Germline assignment: CDR1 SNHLY and CDR2 FYNNEI. For the CDR3, the DNA is TGTGCCAGCAGTGTACAGGGACGCACAGATACGCAGTATTTT. Protein: CASSVQGRTDTQYF.

The V call is TRBV30, the J call TRBJ2-7; tentative D call: TRBD2 (5 bases). This CDR3 has 11 residues. Germline CDR1 reads GTSNPN; CDR2 reads SVGIG (reference sequence). Trimming stripped 3 bases from V and 3 bases from J, with 6 bases between. In nucleotides, the CDR3 is TGTGCCTGGAGGGGGAGCTACGAGCAGTACTTC. It is translated as CAWRGSYEQYF. The full variable domain, with the rest looked up from reference TRBV30 and TRBJ2-7, is SQTIHQWPATLVQPVGSPLSLECTVEGTSNPNLYWYRQAAGRGLQLLFYSVGIGQISSEVPQNLSASRPQDRQFILSSKKLLLSDSGFYLCAWRGSYEQYFGPGTRLTVT.

The rearrangement uses TRBV5-1 and TRBJ2-5; D unclear. Between the trimmed V and J ends, which lost 4 bases and 2 bases, there was a span of 18 bases. Germline CDR1 and CDR2: SGHRS and YFSETQ. CDR3 length: 16 residues. The CDR3 sequence is CASSRDLSIGQETQYF. CDR3 in DNA: TGCGCCAGCAGCCGTGACCTTAGCATTGGGCAAGAGACCCAGTACTTC.

The V gene is TRBV4-1, the J gene TRBJ2-1; perhaps TRBD1 as D (5 bases). Per germline, CDR1 MGHRA and CDR2 YSYEKL. V shed 1 base and J shed 1 base, with 11 bases lying between them. The CDR3 sequence is 16 residues long. The CDR3 DNA reads TGCGCCAGCAGCCAAGTGGACATCTTATCCTACAATGAGCAGTTCTTC. This codes for CASSQVDILSYNEQFF.

The rearrangement uses TRBV14 and TRBJ2-1; 14 nucleotides agree with TRBD2. Germline assignment: CDR1 SGHDN and CDR2 FVKESK. Losses at the gene ends were 2 bases for V and 6 bases for J; bases not matched to a gene: 12. CDR3 length: 19 amino acids. CDR3 protein: CASSQRGETSGRARNEQFF. The CDR3 bases are TGTGCCAGCAGCCAAAGAGGAGAGACTAGCGGGAGGGCCCGCAATGAGCAGTTCTTC.

The chain uses TRBV7-2 and TRBJ2-3; tentative D call: TRBD2 (6 bases). The germline V and J ends were trimmed by 5 bases and 1 base, with 19 bases remaining between them. Germline CDR1 reads SGHTA; CDR2 reads FQGNSA. The CDR3 consists of 17 residues. DNA for the CDR3: TGTGCCAGCAGCCAAAGAACGGGAGTGCGGGGCACAGATACGCAGTATTTT. The encoded protein is CASSQRTGVRGTDTQYF.

V usage is TRBV4-1 and J usage is TRBJ1-1; D might be TRBD1 (5 bases). Germline V gene data show CDR1 as MGHRA and CDR2 as YSYEKL. Trimming pared 3 bases from V and 4 bases from J, leaving 15 bases between. The CDR3 is made up of 15 amino acids. The CDR3 loop reads CASSHPQGSGTEAFF. DNA of the CDR3: TGCGCCAGCAGCCATCCTCAGGGATCGGGCACTGAAGCTTTCTTT.

The chain combines TRBV9 with TRBJ2-2; 11 nucleotides match TRBD2. Germline V gene lookup returns CDR1 SGDLS and CDR2 YYNGEE. This CDR3 contains 16 residues. Unmatched junction bases numbered 8, after V lost 4 bases and J lost 6 bases. The CDR3 here is CASSTRLAGYAGELFF. CDR3 nucleotide sequence: TGTGCCAGCAGCACCCGACTAGCGGGATACGCCGGGGAGCTGTTTTTT.

The V gene is TRBV25-1, the J gene TRBJ2-7, with 8 bases fitting TRBD2. Germline V gene sequence: CDR1 MGHDK, CDR2 SYGVNS. J lost 1 base, V lost 9 bases, and 5 bases had no gene match. The CDR3 length is 13 residues. CDR3 coding DNA: TGTGCCAGTTGTCGGGGGGGATCCTACGAGCAGTACTTC. Translating it yields CASCRGGSYEQYF.

V gene TRBV18 combines with J gene TRBJ1-1; tentative D call: TRBD1 (5 bases). The V gene's germline CDR1 is KGHSH and CDR2 LQKENI. CDR3 length: 14 amino acids. The V gene lost 3 bases and the J gene lost 0 bases, with 8 bases spanning the gap. The CDR3 DNA sequence: TGTGCCAGCTCACCGACAGCGCTGAACACTGAAGCTTTCTTT. Translation gives CASSPTALNTEAFF.

In its sample, this clone was seen once. The chain links TRBV5-1 to TRBJ2-1; 8 nucleotides align to TRBD1. CDR3 length equals 16 residues. Per germline, CDR1 SGHRS and CDR2 YFSETQ. The J segment lost 8 bases and the V segment lost 5 bases, leaving 15 bases of the junction unmatched. CDR3 region: CASREGQGIGYDEQFF. For the CDR3, the DNA is TGCGCCAGCAGAGAAGGACAGGGAATTGGTTACGATGAGCAGTTCTTC.

In DNA, the CDR3 is TGTGCCAGCAGCTTAGCGGGAGGGAATTACGAGCAGTACTTC. Its protein product is CASSLAGGNYEQYF. The chain links TRBV7-2 to TRBJ2-7; 7 bases align to TRBD2. Trimming at V came to 0 bases and at J to 4 bases, leaving 3 bases not matched to a gene. CDR1 is SGHTA, CDR2 FQGNSA, per germline. The CDR3 runs to 14 residues.